What follows is one T cell receptor (beta chain) and its context. No antigen is known for it. The CDR3 runs to 15 residues. Trimming shortened V by 9 bases and J by 4 bases, and 19 bases separated the two germline ends. The germline V gene has CDR1 SEHNR and CDR2 FQNEAQ (reference sequence). A multiplex PCR was run with 60 Vbeta primers and 13 Jbeta primers. Here immunoSEQ multiplex PCR was the method, and the copy in TCRdb shows in-frame clones only, minus some. Altogether under 200,000 clones are present, 70% to 90% being singletons, with the ten largest covering almost 9.5%. This sample was taken from a study of cytomegalovirus exposure and HLA in healthy donors. Study-level results: Certain sequence variants were highly shared and formed a cluster, and this cluster was likely a sequencing artifact.

Sequenced material: PBMCs. The source is a man aged 18 to 29 in good health and CMV-seropositive. The chain has TRBV7-9 and TRBJ2-1; TRBD1 is a possible D gene (5 bases). The CDR3 protein is CARPRQLDLYNEQFF. The DNA of the CDR3 is TGTGCCAGACCGCGACAGCTTGACTTATACAATGAGCAGTTCTTC.